This TCR beta chain originates from a study of identical twins. Study results and caveats: Abundant beta clonotypes from cord blood bore fewer insertions; memory repertoires lacked this pattern. There was more out-of-frame TCR alpha sharing in monozygotic twins than models estimated.

This clonotype occurred many times. The antigen is not known. Unique molecular identifiers were present on cDNA, and template switching added a universal primer site. TCRdb processed the 5' RACE reads anew with MiXCR; each CDR3 protein has one entry. The sample has 1.5 million to 2 million distinct CDR3 sequences, more than 30% seen once; the top ten hold about 0.27%. Healthy Caucasian donors formed the entire cohort. The V end lost 4 bases, the J end lost 0 bases, and 12 bases lay between the germline ends. The CDR3 covers 15 residues. Germline loops: CDR1 MGHRA, CDR2 YSYEKL. Sequenced sample: cord blood. The chain links TRBV4-1 to TRBJ1-2; D gene uncertain. The receptor was isolated from a newborn girl in good health. Written as DNA, the CDR3 is TGCGCCAGCAGCCTCGGTTTTAAGGCTAACTATGGCTACACCTTC. It codes for CASSLGFKANYGYTF.